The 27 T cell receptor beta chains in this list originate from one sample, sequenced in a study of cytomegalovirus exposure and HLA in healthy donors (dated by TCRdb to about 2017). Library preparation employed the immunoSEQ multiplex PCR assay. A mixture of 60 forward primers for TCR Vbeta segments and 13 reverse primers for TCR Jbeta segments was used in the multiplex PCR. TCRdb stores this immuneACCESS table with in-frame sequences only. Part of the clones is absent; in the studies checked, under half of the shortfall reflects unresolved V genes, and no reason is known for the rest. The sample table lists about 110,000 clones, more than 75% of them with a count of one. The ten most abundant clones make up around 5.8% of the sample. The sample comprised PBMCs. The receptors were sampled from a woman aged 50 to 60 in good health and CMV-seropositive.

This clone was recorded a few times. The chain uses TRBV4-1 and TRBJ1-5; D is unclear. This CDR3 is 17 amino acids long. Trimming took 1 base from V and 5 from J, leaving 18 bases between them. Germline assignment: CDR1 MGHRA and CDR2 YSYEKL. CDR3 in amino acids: CASSQVPPPFLDQPQHF. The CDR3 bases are TGCGCCAGCAGCCAAGTCCCTCCCCCATTTTTAGATCAGCCCCAGCATTTT.

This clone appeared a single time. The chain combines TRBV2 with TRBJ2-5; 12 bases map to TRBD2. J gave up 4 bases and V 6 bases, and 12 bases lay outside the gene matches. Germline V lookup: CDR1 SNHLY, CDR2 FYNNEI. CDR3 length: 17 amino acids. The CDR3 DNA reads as TGTGCCAGCAGCCAACAAAGACTAGCGGGAGCCCGAGAGACCCAGTACTTC. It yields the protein CASSQQRLAGARETQYF.

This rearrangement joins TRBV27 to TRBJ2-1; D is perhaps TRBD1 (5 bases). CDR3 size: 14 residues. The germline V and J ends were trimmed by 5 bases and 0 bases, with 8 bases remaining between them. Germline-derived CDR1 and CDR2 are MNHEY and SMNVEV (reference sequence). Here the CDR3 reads CASSQGYSYNEQFF. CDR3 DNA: TGTGCCAGCAGTCAGGGATACTCCTACAATGAGCAGTTCTTC.

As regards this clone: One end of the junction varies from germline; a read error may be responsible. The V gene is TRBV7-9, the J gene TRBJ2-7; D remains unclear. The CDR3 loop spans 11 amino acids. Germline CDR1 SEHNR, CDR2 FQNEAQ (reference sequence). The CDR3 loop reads CSSSFHIEQYF. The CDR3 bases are TGTTCCAGCAGCTTCCACATCGAGCAGTACTTC.

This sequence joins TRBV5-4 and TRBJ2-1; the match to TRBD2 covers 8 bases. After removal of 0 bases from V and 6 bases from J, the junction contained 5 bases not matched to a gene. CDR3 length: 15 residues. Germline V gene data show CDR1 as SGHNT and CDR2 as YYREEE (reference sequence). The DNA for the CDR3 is TGTGCCAGCAGCTTGGCCACGGGGGGGGGCAATGAGCAGTTCTTC. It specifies CASSLATGGGNEQFF. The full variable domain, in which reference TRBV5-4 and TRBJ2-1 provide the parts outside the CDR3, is ETGVTQSPTHLIKTRGQQVTLRCSSQSGHNTVSWYQQALGQGPQFIFQYYREEENGRGNFPPRFSGLQFPNYSSELNVNALELDDSALYLCASSLATGGGNEQFFGPGTRLTVL.

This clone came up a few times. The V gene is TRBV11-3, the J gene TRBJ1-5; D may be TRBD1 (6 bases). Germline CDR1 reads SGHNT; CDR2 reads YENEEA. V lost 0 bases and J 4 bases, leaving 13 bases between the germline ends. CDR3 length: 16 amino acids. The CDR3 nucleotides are TGTGCCAGCAGCTTAGAGTTGGGGGCGCGGAATCAGCCCCAGCATTTT. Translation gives CASSLELGARNQPQHF.

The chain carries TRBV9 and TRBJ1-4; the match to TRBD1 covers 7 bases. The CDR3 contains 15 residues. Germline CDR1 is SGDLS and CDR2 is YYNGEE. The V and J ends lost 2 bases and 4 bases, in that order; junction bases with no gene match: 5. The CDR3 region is CASSVTGTDNEKLFF. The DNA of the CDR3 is TGTGCCAGCAGCGTCACCGGGACAGATAATGAAAAACTGTTTTTT.

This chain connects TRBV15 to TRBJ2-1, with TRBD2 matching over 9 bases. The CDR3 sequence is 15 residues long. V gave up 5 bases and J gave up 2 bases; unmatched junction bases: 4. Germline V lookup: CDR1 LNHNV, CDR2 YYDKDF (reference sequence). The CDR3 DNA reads TGTGCCACCAGCTTAGCGGGGGAGCCCTACAATGAGCAGTTCTTC. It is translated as CATSLAGEPYNEQFF. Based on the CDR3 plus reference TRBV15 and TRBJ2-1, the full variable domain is DAMVIQNPRYQVTQFGKPVTLSCSQTLNHNVMYWYQQKSSQAPKLLFHYYDKDFNNEADTPDNFQSRRPNTSFCFLDIRSPGLGDTAMYLCATSLAGEPYNEQFFGPGTRLTVL.

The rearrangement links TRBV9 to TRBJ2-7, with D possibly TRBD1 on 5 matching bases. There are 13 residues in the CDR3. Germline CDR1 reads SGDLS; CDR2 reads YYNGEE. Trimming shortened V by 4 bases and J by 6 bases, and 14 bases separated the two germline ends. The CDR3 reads CASSLAGMSEQYF. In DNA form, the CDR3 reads TGTGCCAGCAGCCTCGCAGGGATGAGCGAGCAGTACTTC.

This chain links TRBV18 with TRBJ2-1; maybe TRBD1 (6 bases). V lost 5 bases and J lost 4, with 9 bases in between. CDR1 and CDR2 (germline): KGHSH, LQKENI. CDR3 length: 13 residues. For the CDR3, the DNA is TGTGCCAGCTCATCGACAGGATACAATGAGCAGTTCTTC. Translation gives CASSSTGYNEQFF.

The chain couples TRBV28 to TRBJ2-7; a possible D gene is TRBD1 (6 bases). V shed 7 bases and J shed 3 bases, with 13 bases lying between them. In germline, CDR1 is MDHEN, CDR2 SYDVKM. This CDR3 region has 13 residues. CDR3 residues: CASNLDSNYEQYF. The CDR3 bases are TGTGCCAGCAACCTGGACAGCAACTACGAGCAGTACTTC.

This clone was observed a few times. The CDR3 coding sequence is TGTGCCAGCAGGAGCACAGGGGCGGATCAGCCCCAGCATTTT. Protein sequence: CASRSTGADQPQHF. The chain recombines TRBV7-3 with TRBJ1-5; 7 bases are a match to TRBD1. V gave up 6 bases and J gave up 5 bases; unmatched junction bases: 7. CDR1 SGHTA and CDR2 FQGTGA come from the germline V gene. The length of the CDR3 is 14 residues.

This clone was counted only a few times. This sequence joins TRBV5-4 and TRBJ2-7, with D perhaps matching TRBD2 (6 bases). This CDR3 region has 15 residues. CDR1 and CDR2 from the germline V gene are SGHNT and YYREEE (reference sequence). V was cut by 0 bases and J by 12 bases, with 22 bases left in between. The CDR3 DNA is TGTGCCAGCAGCTTGGGGGGGGTTTTCGCCGGGCAGTGGTACTTC. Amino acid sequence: CASSLGGVFAGQWYF.

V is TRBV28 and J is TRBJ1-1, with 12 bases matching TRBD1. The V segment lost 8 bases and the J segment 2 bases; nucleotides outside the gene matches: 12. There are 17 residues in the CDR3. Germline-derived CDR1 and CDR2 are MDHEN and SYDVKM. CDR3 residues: CASSPVGQGAYNTEAFF. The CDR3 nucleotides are TGTGCCAGCTCCCCCGTGGGACAGGGGGCTTATAACACTGAAGCTTTCTTT. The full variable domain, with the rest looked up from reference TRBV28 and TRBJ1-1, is DVKVTQSSRYLVKRTGEKVFLECVQDMDHENMFWYRQDPGLGLRLIYFSYDVKMKEKGDIPEGYSVSREKKERFSLILESASTNQTSMYLCASSPVGQGAYNTEAFFGQGTRLTVV.

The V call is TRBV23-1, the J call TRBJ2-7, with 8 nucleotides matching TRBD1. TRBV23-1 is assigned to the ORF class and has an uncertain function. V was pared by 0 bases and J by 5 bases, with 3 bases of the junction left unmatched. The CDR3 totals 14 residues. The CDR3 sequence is CASSQSRTGNEQYF. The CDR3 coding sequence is TGCGCCAGCAGTCAATCGCGGACAGGGAACGAGCAGTACTTC.

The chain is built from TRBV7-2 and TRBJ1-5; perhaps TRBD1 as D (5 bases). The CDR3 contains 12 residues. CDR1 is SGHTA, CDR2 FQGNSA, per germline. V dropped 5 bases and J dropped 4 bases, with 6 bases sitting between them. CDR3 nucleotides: TGTGCCAGCAGCCGGGGGAATCAGCCCCAGCATTTT. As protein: CASSRGNQPQHF.

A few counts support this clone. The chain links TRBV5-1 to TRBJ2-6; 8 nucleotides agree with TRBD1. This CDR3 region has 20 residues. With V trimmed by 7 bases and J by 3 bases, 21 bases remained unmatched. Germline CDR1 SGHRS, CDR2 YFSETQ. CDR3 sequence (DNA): TGCGCCAGCGGAGGAATGGTGACAGGGGCCCAAATGGGTGGGGCCAACGTCCTGACTTTC. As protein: CASGGMVTGAQMGGANVLTF. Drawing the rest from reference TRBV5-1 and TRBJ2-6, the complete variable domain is KAGVTQTPRYLIKTRGQQVTLSCSPISGHRSVSWYQQTPGQGLQFLFEYFSETQRNKGNFPGRFSGRQFSNSRSEMNVSTLELGDSALYLCASGGMVTGAQMGGANVLTFGAGSRLTVL.

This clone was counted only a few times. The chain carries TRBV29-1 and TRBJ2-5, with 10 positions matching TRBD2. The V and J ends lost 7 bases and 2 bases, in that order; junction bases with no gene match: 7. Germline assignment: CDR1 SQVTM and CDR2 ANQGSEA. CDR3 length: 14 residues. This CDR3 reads CSARLAGGQETQYF. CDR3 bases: TGCAGCGCCCGACTAGCGGGCGGGCAAGAGACCCAGTACTTC. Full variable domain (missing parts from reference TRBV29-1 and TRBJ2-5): SAVISQKPSRDICQRGTSLTIQCQVDSQVTMMFWYRQQPGQSLTLIATANQGSEATYESGFVIDKFPISRPNLTFSTLTVSNMSPEDSSIYLCSARLAGGQETQYFGPGTRLLVL.

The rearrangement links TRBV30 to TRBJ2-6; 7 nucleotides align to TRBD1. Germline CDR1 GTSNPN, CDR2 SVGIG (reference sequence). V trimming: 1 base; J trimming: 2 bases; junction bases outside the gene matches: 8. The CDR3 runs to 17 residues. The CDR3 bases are TGTGCCTGGAGTGAAAAACAGGGGCTAGCTGGGGCCAACGTCCTGACTTTC. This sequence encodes CAWSEKQGLAGANVLTF.

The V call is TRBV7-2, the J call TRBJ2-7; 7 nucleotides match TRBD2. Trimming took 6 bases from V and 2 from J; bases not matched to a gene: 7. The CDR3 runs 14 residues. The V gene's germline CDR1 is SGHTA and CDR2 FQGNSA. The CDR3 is CASSSGGSAYEQYF. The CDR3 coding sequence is TGTGCCAGCAGTTCGGGGGGTTCCGCCTACGAGCAGTACTTC. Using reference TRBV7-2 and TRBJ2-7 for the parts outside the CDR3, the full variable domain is GAGVSQSPSNKVTEKGKDVELRCDPISGHTALYWYRQSLGQGLEFLIYFQGNSAPDKSGLPSDRFSAERTGGSVSTLTIQRTQQEDSAVYLCASSSGGSAYEQYFGPGTRLTVT.

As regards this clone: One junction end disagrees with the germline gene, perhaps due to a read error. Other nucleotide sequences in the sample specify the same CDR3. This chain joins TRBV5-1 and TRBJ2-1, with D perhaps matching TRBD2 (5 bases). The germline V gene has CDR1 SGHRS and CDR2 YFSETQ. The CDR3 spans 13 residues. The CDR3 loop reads CASSLVGDNEQFF. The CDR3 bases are TGCGCCAGTAGCTTGGTGGGAGACAATGAGCAGTTCTTC.

The CDR3 reads CASSQGARVWDTEAFF. The CDR3 DNA reads TGTGCCAGCAGCCAAGGGGCCAGGGTTTGGGACACTGAAGCTTTCTTT. J is TRBJ1-1 and V is TRBV4-2, with a weak D call TRBD1 (5 bases). This CDR3 has 16 amino acids. The V and J ends lost 1 base and 3 bases respectively, with 15 bases between them. The germline CDR1 and CDR2 sequences are LGHNA and YNFKEQ.

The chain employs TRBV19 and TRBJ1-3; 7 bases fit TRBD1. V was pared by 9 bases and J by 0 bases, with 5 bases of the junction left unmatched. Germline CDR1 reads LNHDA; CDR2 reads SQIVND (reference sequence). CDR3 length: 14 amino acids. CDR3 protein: CASRQGPSGNTIYF. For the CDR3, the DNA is TGTGCCAGCAGACAGGGCCCCTCTGGAAACACCATATATTTT.

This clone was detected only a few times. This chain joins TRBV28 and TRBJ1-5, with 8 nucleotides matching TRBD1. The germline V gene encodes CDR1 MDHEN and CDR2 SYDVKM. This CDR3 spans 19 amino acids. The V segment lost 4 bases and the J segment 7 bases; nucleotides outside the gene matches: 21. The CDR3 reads CASSSIGRGQVIATQPQHF. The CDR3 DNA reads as TGTGCCAGCAGTTCCATTGGGAGGGGACAGGTGATTGCTACCCAGCCCCAGCATTTT.

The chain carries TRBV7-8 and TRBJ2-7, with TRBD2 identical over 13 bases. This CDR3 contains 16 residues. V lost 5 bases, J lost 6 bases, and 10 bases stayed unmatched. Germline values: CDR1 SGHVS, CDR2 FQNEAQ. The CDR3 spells CASSPTSGGAPLEQYF. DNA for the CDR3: TGTGCCAGCAGCCCCACTAGCGGGGGGGCCCCTCTCGAGCAGTACTTC.

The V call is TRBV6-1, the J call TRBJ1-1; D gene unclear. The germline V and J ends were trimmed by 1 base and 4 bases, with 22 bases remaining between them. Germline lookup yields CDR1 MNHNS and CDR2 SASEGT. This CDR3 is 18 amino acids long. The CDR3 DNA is TGTGCCAGCAGTGAAGTCTTCCGGGCCTCCCGGCGGGGCACTGAAGCTTTCTTT. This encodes CASSEVFRASRRGTEAFF.

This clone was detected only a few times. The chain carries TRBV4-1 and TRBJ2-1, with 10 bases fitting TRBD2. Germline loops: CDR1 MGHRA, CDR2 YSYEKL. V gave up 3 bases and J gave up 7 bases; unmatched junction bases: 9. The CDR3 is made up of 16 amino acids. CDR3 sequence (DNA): TGCGCCAGCAGCCACCGCCCAGCGGGGGGGCGTAATGAGCAGTTCTTC. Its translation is CASSHRPAGGRNEQFF.